These 29 T cell receptor beta chains were all obtained from the same sample, sequenced in a study of vaccination and CD4 T cells after COVID-19. This sample's treatment: approximately nine-day PBMC culture with coronavirus spike peptide pools or control peptides (ViraFEST assay). With the Oncomine TCR Beta short-read assay, DNA from cultured CD4+ T cells was sequenced. TCRdb re-called the PCR reads through MiXCR, storing one row per CDR3 protein. Counted here are roughly 15,000 distinct CDR3 sequences, 61% occurring once; the ten biggest clones make up less than 8.5%. Their cognate antigens are unknown. The source material was CD4+ T cells from blood, cultured in vitro. The receptors stem from a human donor who had recovered from COVID-19.

CDR3 nucleotide sequence: TGTGCCAGCGAGGCGGACCAAGAGACCCAGTACTTC. Residues: CASEADQETQYF. This chain links TRBV6-1 with TRBJ2-7, with D unclear. The end of the DNA is better explained by TRBJ2-5, so the J call may be wrong. This CDR3 is built from 12 residues. CDR1 is MNHNS and CDR2 is SASEGT in the germline V gene.

Details on this clonotype: A much larger clone differs by one base, so this may be a read error. CDR3 DNA: TGTGTCAGCAGCTTAGGACAGGGGGCAGATACGCAGTATTTT. It is translated as CVSSLGQGADTQYF. This chain uses TRBV7-7 with TRBJ2-3; TRBD1 matches at 10 bases. Germline values: CDR1 SSHAT, CDR2 FNYEAQ (reference sequence). The CDR3 has 14 amino acids.

This clonotype showed up just a few times. The V and J genes are TRBV5-1 and TRBJ1-2; D ambiguous. CDR1 SGHRS and CDR2 YFSETQ come from the germline V gene. Trimming removed 4 bases at V and 5 bases at J, with 9 bases between. This CDR3 contains 12 residues. In nucleotides, the CDR3 is TGCGCCAGCAGCCTGACGGATTATGGCTACACCTTC. This codes for CASSLTDYGYTF. The whole variable domain, remainder taken from reference TRBV5-1 and TRBJ1-2, is KAGVTQTPRYLIKTRGQQVTLSCSPISGHRSVSWYQQTPGQGLQFLFEYFSETQRNKGNFPGRFSGRQFSNSRSEMNVSTLELGDSALYLCASSLTDYGYTFGSGTRLTVV.

The J gene is TRBJ2-1, the V gene TRBV20-1; a possible D gene is TRBD2 (5 bases). This CDR3 is 16 amino acids long. V gave up 6 bases and J gave up 0 bases, with 18 bases separating them. Per the germline V gene, CDR1 is DFQATT and CDR2 is SNEGSKA (reference sequence). This CDR3 is CSAPNLEGPSYNEQFF. CDR3 coding DNA: TGCAGTGCCCCCAATCTAGAGGGCCCCTCCTACAATGAGCAGTTCTTC.

The rearrangement uses TRBV20-1 and TRBJ1-2; 7 nucleotides line up with TRBD1. J was trimmed by 7 bases and V by 1 base; bases with no gene match: 9. This CDR3 is 14 amino acids long. Per germline, CDR1 DFQATT and CDR2 SNEGSKA (reference sequence). CDR3 sequence reads: CSARAPTGRVGYTF. In DNA form, the CDR3 reads TGCAGTGCTAGAGCCCCGACAGGGAGGGTTGGCTACACCTTC.

This clonotype counts as large. The genes are TRBV20-1 and TRBJ2-5, with TRBD2 as a possible D gene (6 bases). The germline V and J ends were trimmed by 5 bases and 0 bases, with 16 bases remaining between them. CDR1 and CDR2 (germline): DFQATT, SNEGSKA (reference sequence). The CDR3 has 15 residues. The CDR3 bases are TGCAGTGCTGGAACTAGCTTGGGGTACCAAGAGACCCAGTACTTC. Its translation is CSAGTSLGYQETQYF.

The gene calls are TRBV10-3 and TRBJ2-7, with TRBD1 as a possible D gene (5 bases). The CDR3 covers 13 residues. Trimming stripped 6 bases from V and 5 bases from J, with 14 bases between. The germline V gene has CDR1 ENHRY and CDR2 SYGVKD. The CDR3 spells CAIREGVRHEQYF. The CDR3 region has the DNA TGTGCCATCAGGGAAGGGGTGAGGCACGAGCAGTACTTC.

On this clonotype: A far larger clone is one nucleotide away, so this likely arose from a read error. This chain connects TRBV12-3 or TRBV12-4 to TRBJ2-7; D might be TRBD2 (6 bases). V lost 8 bases to trimming and J lost 3 bases, with 11 bases between them. This CDR3 contains 12 residues. The chain's CDR3 is CASGRGNYEQYF. In DNA form, the CDR3 reads TGTGCCAGCGGTCGCGGGAACTACGAGCAGTACTTC.

The DNA of the CDR3 is TGTGCCAGTAGTAGAGGGTCGAGGACCGATAGCAATCAGCCCCAGCATTTT. Translation gives CASSRGSRTDSNQPQHF. The chain employs TRBV19 and TRBJ1-5; D not resolved. The CDR3 runs to 17 residues. Trimming left V 4 bases short and J 0 bases short, with 16 bases between. Germline-derived CDR1 and CDR2 are LNHDA and SQIVND (reference sequence).

V and J are TRBV7-2 and TRBJ2-5, with D maybe TRBD1 (5 bases). V was cut by 2 bases and J by 3 bases, with 16 bases left in between. Germline values: CDR1 SGHTA, CDR2 FQGNSA. The CDR3 length is 16 residues. CDR3 DNA: TGTGCCAGCAGCTTAATCGCAGGGAACACCAAAGAGACCCAGTACTTC. The encoded protein is CASSLIAGNTKETQYF.

The chain recombines TRBV27 with TRBJ2-3; 9 nucleotides line up with TRBD1. J gave up 2 bases and V 5 bases, and 5 bases lay outside the gene matches. The CDR3 totals 15 residues. CDR1 MNHEY and CDR2 SMNVEV come from the germline V gene (reference sequence). CDR3 DNA sequence: TGTGCCAGCAGTAAGGGACAGGGCCTCACAGATACGCAGTATTTT. This gives the protein CASSKGQGLTDTQYF.

V is TRBV11-3 and J is TRBJ2-7; no definite D call. The length of the CDR3 is 13 residues. V shed 5 bases and J shed 7 bases, with 15 bases lying between them. In germline, CDR1 is SGHNT, CDR2 YENEEA. CDR3 in DNA: TGTGCCAGCAGCCCCCGGGCGGTACGGGAGCAGTACTTC. Amino acids: CASSPRAVREQYF.

The genes are TRBV3-1 and TRBJ1-1; D not certain. The CDR3 has 11 amino acids. Germline values: CDR1 LGHDT, CDR2 YNNKEL (reference sequence). V was trimmed by 3 bases and J by 7 bases, leaving 6 bases between them. This chain's CDR3 is CASSQGGEAFF. The CDR3 DNA reads as TGTGCCAGCAGCCAGGGCGGTGAAGCTTTCTTT.

V and J are TRBV28 and TRBJ1-1; D is possibly TRBD1 (6 bases). Trimming cost V 2 bases and J 1 base, with 11 bases left between them. The CDR3 is made up of 15 amino acids. Germline V gives CDR1 MDHEN, CDR2 SYDVKM. In DNA, the CDR3 is TGTGCCAGCAGTTTAGGGAAGGGGGGGAACACTGAAGCTTTCTTT. Amino acids: CASSLGKGGNTEAFF.

This clonotype was counted a few times. The J gene is TRBJ1-5, the V gene TRBV7-2; D uncertain. In germline, CDR1 is SGHTA, CDR2 FQGNSA. Trimming removed 6 bases at V and 0 bases at J, with 6 bases between. The CDR3 length is 13 residues. The CDR3 nucleotides read TGTGCCAGCAGTCCCAATAGCAATCAGCCCCAGCATTTT. As protein: CASSPNSNQPQHF. The whole variable domain, remainder taken from reference TRBV7-2 and TRBJ1-5, is GAGVSQSPSNKVTEKGKDVELRCDPISGHTALYWYRQSLGQGLEFLIYFQGNSAPDKSGLPSDRFSAERTGGSVSTLTIQRTQQEDSAVYLCASSPNSNQPQHFGDGTRLSIL.

This chain joins TRBV27 and TRBJ2-5; 7 bases fit TRBD1. The ends lost 4 bases at V and 5 bases at J; junction bases unmatched: 4. The CDR3 has 13 amino acids. Germline lookup yields CDR1 MNHEY and CDR2 SMNVEV (reference sequence). CDR3 sequence (DNA): TGTGCCAGCAGTTCTCCGGGACAGGAGACCCAGTACTTC. It encodes CASSSPGQETQYF.

This clonotype is judged medium-sized. The rearrangement uses TRBV7-9 and TRBJ1-1; possible D gene TRBD1, 6 bases. Deletions cut 6 bases from V and 2 bases from J, with 22 bases between. The germline V gene encodes CDR1 SEHNR and CDR2 FQNEAQ (reference sequence). The CDR3 totals 17 residues. The CDR3 DNA sequence: TGTGCCAGCAGTCAGCACTTGAGGGACACGGAAAACACTGAAGCTTTCTTT. It is translated as CASSQHLRDTENTEAFF.

The rearrangement links TRBV20-1 to TRBJ1-2; D ambiguous. This CDR3 spans 14 amino acids. V was trimmed by 0 bases and J by 8 bases, leaving 16 bases between them. Germline values: CDR1 DFQATT, CDR2 SNEGSKA (reference sequence). The CDR3 nucleotides are TGCAGTGCTAGAGAGGGGAAAGGGCTTTGGGGCTACACCTTC. It codes for CSAREGKGLWGYTF.

This chain connects TRBV9 to TRBJ2-5; D is unresolved. CDR1 is SGDLS, CDR2 YYNGEE, per germline. V was trimmed by 0 bases and J by 5 bases, leaving 20 bases between them. The CDR3 sequence is 17 residues long. The CDR3: CASSVGPERRGGETQYF. DNA of the CDR3: TGTGCCAGCAGCGTAGGTCCGGAGCGCCGAGGTGGGGAGACCCAGTACTTC. Drawing the rest from reference TRBV9 and TRBJ2-5, the complete variable domain is DSGVTQTPKHLITATGQRVTLRCSPRSGDLSVYWYQQSLDQGLQFLIQYYNGEERAKGNILERFSAQQFPDLHSELNLSSLELGDSALYFCASSVGPERRGGETQYFGPGTRLLVL.

CDR3 in amino acids: CASSPMGFEQFF. DNA of the CDR3: TGTGCCAGTAGCCCAATGGGGTTTGAGCAGTTCTTC. J is TRBJ2-1 and V is TRBV19; D remains unclear. The CDR3 loop spans 12 amino acids. Germline V gives CDR1 LNHDA, CDR2 SQIVND (reference sequence). The ends were cut back, 6 bases at V and 9 bases at J, with 12 bases in the middle.

J is TRBJ1-2 and V is TRBV19; the D gene is possibly TRBD1 (6 bases). The CDR3 is made up of 12 amino acids. V lost 6 bases and J lost 8, with 13 bases in between. The germline CDR1 and CDR2 sequences are LNHDA and SQIVND (reference sequence). CDR3 coding DNA: TGTGCCAGTAGCACAGGGAGTGTCGGCTACACCTTC. It translates to CASSTGSVGYTF.

The CDR3 region has the DNA TGTGCCTGGAGTGTCGGCGGGAACACTGAAGCTTTCTTT. Protein product: CAWSVGGNTEAFF. The chain joins TRBV30 to TRBJ1-1; no clear D. Trimming removed 0 bases at V and 1 base at J, with 6 bases between. The CDR3 totals 13 residues. Germline-derived CDR1 and CDR2 are GTSNPN and SVGIG (reference sequence).

This clonotype was seen a handful of times. The V call is TRBV30, the J call TRBJ1-5, with D maybe TRBD1 (5 bases). The length of the CDR3 is 13 residues. Germline values: CDR1 GTSNPN, CDR2 SVGIG (reference sequence). The ends were cut back, 5 bases at V and 3 bases at J, with 11 bases in the middle. CDR3 sequence reads: CAWDSGFNQPQHF. The CDR3 region has the DNA TGTGCCTGGGACAGTGGGTTCAATCAGCCCCAGCATTTT. Full variable domain (rest looked up from reference TRBV30 and TRBJ1-5): SQTIHQWPATLVQPVGSPLSLECTVEGTSNPNLYWYRQAAGRGLQLLFYSVGIGQISSEVPQNLSASRPQDRQFILSSKKLLLSDSGFYLCAWDSGFNQPQHFGDGTRLSIL.

The chain couples TRBV20-1 to TRBJ2-1; a weak D match, TRBD1 (5 bases). The J call may be faulty, since TRBJ2-7 better matches the DNA end. The CDR3 totals 12 residues. Germline values: CDR1 DFQATT, CDR2 SNEGSKA (reference sequence). CDR3 DNA: TGCAGTGCTAAACGAGACAGCTACGAGCAGTACTTC. This gives the protein CSAKRDSYEQYF.

The V call is TRBV24-1, the J call TRBJ2-1; TRBD1 is a possible D gene (6 bases). The V and J ends lost 2 bases and 8 bases respectively, with 18 bases between them. The germline gives CDR1 KGHDR, CDR2 SFDVKD. The CDR3 has 16 amino acids. CDR3 DNA sequence: TGTGCCACCAGTGATTCCAACAGGGTACGGGGCGATGAGCAGTTCTTC. Translating gives CATSDSNRVRGDEQFF.

The chain links TRBV10-1 to TRBJ1-1, with D possibly TRBD1 on 6 matching bases. The length of the CDR3 is 14 residues. The V end was cut by 5 bases, the J end by 0 bases, with 10 bases between. Germline V gene data show CDR1 as WNHNN and CDR2 as SYGVQD (reference sequence). CDR3: CASSPNRVNTEAFF. The CDR3 nucleotides are TGCGCCAGCAGTCCAAACAGGGTGAACACTGAAGCTTTCTTT.

This sequence joins TRBV4-1 and TRBJ2-1; D is unclear. Looked up from germline, CDR1 is MGHRA and CDR2 is YSYEKL. V lost 3 bases to trimming and J lost 4 bases, with 1 base between them. The CDR3 runs 11 residues. CDR3 sequence: CASSQYNEQFF. Here the CDR3 DNA reads TGCGCCAGCAGCCAGTACAATGAGCAGTTCTTC.

This clonotype was counted only a few times. The V call is TRBV7-9, the J call TRBJ1-2; D uncertain. The CDR3 has 13 amino acids. CDR1 and CDR2 from the germline V gene are SEHNR and FQNEAQ (reference sequence). V dropped 4 bases and J dropped 3 bases, with 9 bases sitting between them. The CDR3: CASSSTDHYGYTF. DNA of the CDR3: TGTGCCAGCAGCTCGACGGACCACTATGGCTACACCTTC.

The chain uses TRBV11-3 and TRBJ2-5; maybe TRBD1 (5 bases). The CDR3 contains 13 residues. From germline, CDR1 is SGHNT and CDR2 YENEEA. The V gene lost 3 bases and the J gene lost 5 bases, with 10 bases spanning the gap. This chain's CDR3 is CASSFLAGETQYF. CDR3 sequence (DNA): TGTGCCAGCAGCTTTTTGGCAGGGGAGACCCAGTACTTC. The full variable domain, completed using reference TRBV11-3 and TRBJ2-5, is EAGVVQSPRYKIIEKKQPVAFWCNPISGHNTLYWYLQNLGQGPELLIRYENEEAVDDSQLPKDRFSAERLKGVDSTLKIQPAELGDSAVYLCASSFLAGETQYFGPGTRLLVL.